Listed below are T cell receptor beta chains from one sample, sequenced in a study of regulatory T cells in long-lasting Graves disease. Each CDR3 protein is one row after TCRdb ran MiXCR on the multiplex PCR reads. Of hundreds of thousands of distinct CDR3 sequences listed, approximately 15% are singletons. These same data were also listed under a study on T cells in Graves' hyperthyroidism and ophthalmopathy.

The sequences come from peripheral blood mononuclear cells (PBMCs), collected at new diagnosis, from a patient treated with antithyroid drugs. The receptor source for this set is a woman aged 40 to 50 with Graves disease. Each CDR3 is given with its conserved first and last residue. The D gene is left open where the match is weak. Clone size is stated in some rows and not others, as once, few, many or a class when expanded.

size	D	V	J	CDR3	DNA
many	TRBD1	TRBV12-3/TRBV12-4	TRBJ1-5	CASSLAGTGFHQPQHF	TGTGCCAGCAGTTTAGCAGGGACAGGGTTTCATCAGCCCCAGCATTTT
NA	TRBD1	TRBV6-5	TRBJ1-5	CASSYSGQGAGNQPQHF	TGTGCCAGCAGTTACTCGGGTCAGGGGGCTGGCAATCAGCCCCAGCATTTT
few	NA	TRBV20-1	TRBJ1-4	CSGTDTNEKLFF	TGCAGTGGGACGGATACTAATGAAAAACTGTTTTTT
few	NA	TRBV3-1	TRBJ2-1	CASSFGLSRDEQFF	TGTGCCAGCAGTTTTGGACTTTCGAGGGATGAGCAGTTCTTC
many	TRBD1	TRBV6-5	TRBJ1-2	CASSYSSGTGSLYGYTF	TGTGCCAGCAGTTACTCGAGCGGGACAGGGAGCCTCTATGGCTACACCTTC
many	TRBD1	TRBV12-3/TRBV12-4	TRBJ1-5	CASSLGDRAVRQPQHF	TGTGCCAGCAGTTTAGGGGACAGGGCGGTACGTCAGCCCCAGCATTTT
many	TRBD1	TRBV12-3/TRBV12-4	TRBJ1-1	CASKKQGAGTEAFF	TGTGCCAGCAAAAAACAGGGGGCGGGTACTGAAGCTTTCTTT
many	NA	TRBV6-1	TRBJ1-1	CASSVRGRNTEAFF	TGTGCCAGCAGTGTCCGGGGGCGGAACACTGAAGCTTTCTTT
many	TRBD2	TRBV12-3/TRBV12-4	TRBJ2-7	CASSLAGGSEQYF	TGTGCCAGCAGCTTAGCGGGCGGGAGCGAGCAGTACTTC
many	TRBD2	TRBV6-2/TRBV6-3	TRBJ2-5	CASSGTSGRAGTQYF	TGTGCCAGCAGCGGGACTAGCGGGAGGGCCGGGACCCAGTACTTC